This note documents a single TCR beta chain sequence. Its antigen remains unknown. These data come from a study of cytomegalovirus exposure and HLA in healthy donors. Study-wide points: A few CMV-associated chains proved CMV antigen-specific in vitro.

Assay used: immunoSEQ multiplex PCR; TCRdb lists only in-frame clones, some missing. Of about 50,000 clones listed, about 92% are singletons. The donors were members of the validation cohort comprising roughly 130 subjects, separate from the approximately 630-subject first cohort. This receptor was identified in a woman in her late teens or twenties in good health and CMV-seropositive. Sequencing used PBMCs.

The CDR3 here is CASLLGGASFYEQYF. The CDR3, as DNA: TGTGCCAGCCTGCTGGGGGGTGCCAGTTTCTACGAGCAGTACTTC. V and J are TRBV5-8 and TRBJ2-7, with TRBD2 as a possible D gene (6 bases). The CDR3 length is 15 residues. Trimming shortened V by 7 bases and J by 3 bases, and 20 bases separated the two germline ends. The germline V gene encodes CDR1 SGHTS and CDR2 YDEGEE. The whole variable domain, remainder taken from reference TRBV5-8 and TRBJ2-7, is EAGVTQSPTHLIKTRGQQATLRCSPISGHTSVYWYQQALGLGLQFLLWYDEGEERNRGNFPPRFSGRQFPNYSSELNVNALELEDSALYLCASLLGGASFYEQYFGPGTRLTVT.